This T cell receptor beta chain was recovered during a study of T-cell reconstitution after alpha-beta-depleted transplantation in children. Broader study findings: When one year had passed after transplant, most T-cell counts and diversity came from newly produced T cells. It was surviving recipient T cells and thymic progenitors that gave some patients high TCRbeta diversity at day 60.

Unique molecular identifiers tagged the TCRbeta library. In TCRdb, the PCR reads were re-called with MiXCR into one record per CDR3 protein. The sample lists approximately 400,000 distinct CDR3 sequences, around 15% occurring once. This clonotype came up a few times. The antigen is not known. The CDR3 covers 14 residues. Germline V gives CDR1 SEHNR, CDR2 FQNEAQ (reference sequence). The chain combines TRBV7-9 with TRBJ2-7; 11 positions agree with TRBD1. The clonotype was recovered from a boy younger than two who had a stem cell transplant for Wiskott-Aldrich syndrome, so the T cells may come from the graft donor. The source was PBMCs, mostly from graft donor cells, collected 360 days after TCRalphabeta/CD19-depleted stem cell transplant. The CDR3 protein is CALTRGQGAYEQYF. In DNA form, the CDR3 reads TGTGCACTCACCAGGGGACAGGGGGCCTACGAGCAGTACTTC. The full variable domain, its missing parts supplied by reference TRBV7-9 and TRBJ2-7, is DTGVSQNPRHKITKRGQNVTFRCDPISEHNRLYWYRQTLGQGPEFLTYFQNEAQLEKSRLLSDRFSAERPKGSFSTLEIQRTEQGDSAMYLCALTRGQGAYEQYFGPGTRLTVT.